The clone carrying this T cell receptor beta chain was recorded a few times. Its specificity is not known. Germline V lookup: CDR1 SGHTA, CDR2 FQGNSA. This CDR3 is 14 amino acids long. V dropped 5 bases and J dropped 7 bases, with 14 bases sitting between them. The data originate from a study of lymphopenia after photon versus proton radiotherapy. Findings and caveats of the study: Survival link was tested only in deceased patients; proton benefit remains a possibility. In patients who died, overall survival fell as post-nadir TCR diversity dropped more.

Repertoires were generated with immunoSEQ multiplex PCR, while TCRdb's copy carries only in-frame clones and drops some. Of 50,000 to 65,000 clones listed, roughly 90% are singletons. This TCR came from an elderly man with esophageal cancer. The rearrangement links TRBV7-2 to TRBJ1-4, with a weak D call TRBD1 (6 bases). This specimen was peripheral blood, taken from a patient treated with proton-based radiotherapy. In DNA, the CDR3 is TGTGCCAGCAGCCGGGGCCCGGGGGCTGAAAAACTGTTTTTT. Translating gives CASSRGPGAEKLFF.